The 27 T cell receptor beta chains below come from one sample, sequenced in a study of technical replicates of blood from a handful of donors. Libraries were prepared by immunoSEQ multiplex PCR; TCRdb keeps only in-frame clonotypes and omits some of them. Found here are just under 45,000 clones, 95% to 97% of them singletons; the top ten hold around 0.38%. Sequencing input: T cells isolated from PBMCs. The receptor source for this set is a human donor in good health.

The chain has TRBV4-2 and TRBJ1-2, with a possible D match to TRBD1 (5 bases). The CDR3 contains 14 residues. Germline CDR1 LGHNA, CDR2 YNFKEQ. V was pared by 5 bases and J by 4 bases, with 14 bases between. The CDR3 sequence is CASSSSGGSYGYTF. The DNA for the CDR3 is TGTGCCAGCAGCAGCTCCGGGGGGTCCTATGGCTACACCTTC.

The chain recombines TRBV2 with TRBJ2-2, with 8 bases fitting TRBD1. This CDR3 is built from 14 residues. Losses at the gene ends were 4 bases for V and 7 bases for J; bases not matched to a gene: 5. CDR1 SNHLY and CDR2 FYNNEI come from the germline V gene. CDR3 nucleotide sequence: TGTGCCAGCAGTGCCCGACAGGGGATCGGGGAGCTGTTTTTT. Its translation is CASSARQGIGELFF.

The chain has TRBV28 and TRBJ1-2, with 8 bases aligning to TRBD1. CDR1 is MDHEN and CDR2 is SYDVKM in the germline V gene. This CDR3 region has 16 residues. The V and J ends lost 4 bases and 0 bases, in that order; junction bases with no gene match: 7. The CDR3 DNA reads as TGTGCCAGCAGTTGGGGACAGGCTGAAGCTAACTATGGCTACACCTTC. This translates into CASSWGQAEANYGYTF.

This chain joins TRBV5-1 and TRBJ2-1, with 7 bases identical to TRBD1. This CDR3 is built from 15 residues. J gave up 7 bases and V 5 bases, and 12 bases lay outside the gene matches. Per the germline V gene, CDR1 is SGHRS and CDR2 is YFSETQ. The CDR3 is CASSTMTGLENEQFF. CDR3 nucleotide sequence: TGCGCCAGCAGTACGATGACAGGGCTAGAAAATGAGCAGTTCTTC. Full variable domain (rest looked up from reference TRBV5-1 and TRBJ2-1): KAGVTQTPRYLIKTRGQQVTLSCSPISGHRSVSWYQQTPGQGLQFLFEYFSETQRNKGNFPGRFSGRQFSNSRSEMNVSTLELGDSALYLCASSTMTGLENEQFFGPGTRLTVL.

The chain joins TRBV9 to TRBJ1-3; a possible D gene is TRBD1 (5 bases). The V gene lost 0 bases and the J gene lost 8 bases, with 6 bases spanning the gap. The CDR3 runs 12 residues. Germline CDR1 and CDR2: SGDLS and YYNGEE. The CDR3 DNA sequence: TGTGCCAGCAGCGTAGGGGGCGACACCATATATTTT. Protein product: CASSVGGDTIYF.

The chain carries TRBV7-9 and TRBJ2-2, with 9 bases that match TRBD1. Germline V lookup: CDR1 SEHNR, CDR2 FQNEAQ (reference sequence). V shed 6 bases and J 6 bases; nucleotides not matched to a gene: 11. CDR3 length: 16 amino acids. CDR3 nucleotides: TGTGCCAGCAGAAAAGACCGGGACAGGGAGTCCGGGGAGCTGTTTTTT. Encoded protein: CASRKDRDRESGELFF.

The CDR3 coding sequence is TGTGCCAGCATCCCGACAGGCGGGAGCACAGATACGCAGTATTTT. Translation gives CASIPTGGSTDTQYF. This rearrangement joins TRBV7-2 to TRBJ2-3; D is possibly TRBD1 (6 bases). V dropped 7 bases and J dropped 0 bases, with 14 bases sitting between them. This CDR3 region has 15 residues. Per the germline V gene, CDR1 is SGHTA and CDR2 is FQGNSA.

J is TRBJ2-7 and V is TRBV6-5; D remains ambiguous. The germline gives CDR1 MNHEY, CDR2 SVGAGI. CDR3 length: 13 residues. V was trimmed by 7 bases and J by 2 bases, leaving 12 bases between them. The CDR3, as DNA: TGTGCCAGCAAGCTAACCGAAGCCTACGAGCAGTACTTC. This gives the protein CASKLTEAYEQYF.

The V and J genes are TRBV2 and TRBJ2-7; 8 bases are shared with TRBD1. Unmatched junction bases numbered 8, after V lost 3 bases and J lost 7 bases. The CDR3 is made up of 14 amino acids. Looked up from germline, CDR1 is SNHLY and CDR2 is FYNNEI. The CDR3 DNA reads as TGTGCCAGCAGTGAGGACAGGGCGACGGGGGAGCAGTACTTC. It yields the protein CASSEDRATGEQYF.

In its sample, this clone was seen once. The rearrangement uses TRBV7-8 and TRBJ2-2; tentative D call: TRBD1 (6 bases). CDR1 and CDR2 (germline): SGHVS, FQNEAQ. The V end was cut by 5 bases, the J end by 0 bases, with 10 bases between. This CDR3 has 15 amino acids. CDR3 sequence (DNA): TGTGCCAGCAGCCCGGGGACAACGAACACCGGGGAGCTGTTTTTT. It codes for CASSPGTTNTGELFF.

The chain links TRBV4-2 to TRBJ2-5, with 8 bases identical to TRBD2. Germline assignment: CDR1 LGHNA and CDR2 YNFKEQ. The CDR3 is 16 residues long. V gave up 1 base and J gave up 4 bases; unmatched junction bases: 8. Here the CDR3 reads CASSQVRGGGIETQYF. The CDR3 bases are TGTGCCAGCAGCCAAGTACGGGGGGGAGGGATAGAGACCCAGTACTTC.

This sequence joins TRBV2 and TRBJ2-1; perhaps TRBD2 as D (6 bases). The CDR3 consists of 14 residues. Germline values: CDR1 SNHLY, CDR2 FYNNEI. The germline V and J ends were trimmed by 6 bases and 7 bases, with 16 bases remaining between them. The CDR3 region has the DNA TGTGCCAGCAGCTTCTCGGGAGTAGGTAATGAGCAGTTCTTC. It encodes CASSFSGVGNEQFF.

The rearrangement joins TRBV11-3 to TRBJ2-1, with 11 bases lining up with TRBD1. The CDR3 length is 14 residues. The V gene's germline CDR1 is SGHNT and CDR2 YENEEA. Trimming removed 5 bases from V and 7 bases from J; junction bases left unmatched: 4. The CDR3 is CASSRDRGVNEQFF. Written as DNA, the CDR3 is TGTGCCAGCAGCCGGGACAGGGGGGTAAATGAGCAGTTCTTC.

The V gene is TRBV5-4, the J gene TRBJ2-7, with D maybe TRBD2 (7 bases). CDR3 size: 15 residues. Germline-derived CDR1 and CDR2 are SGHNT and YYREEE (reference sequence). V shed 4 bases and J shed 5 bases, with 19 bases lying between them. The CDR3 sequence: CASSPNGGRLNEQYF. DNA for the CDR3: TGTGCCAGCAGCCCGAACGGGGGGCGCTTAAACGAGCAGTACTTC.

The CDR3 here is CASGTGFPYEQYF. For the CDR3, the DNA is TGTGCCAGCGGAACAGGTTTCCCCTACGAGCAGTACTTC. V and J are TRBV11-2 and TRBJ2-7; perhaps TRBD1 as D (5 bases). Between the trimmed V and J ends, which lost 8 bases and 2 bases, there was a span of 13 bases. Germline V gene lookup returns CDR1 SGHAT and CDR2 FQNNGV. This CDR3 is built from 13 residues.

V and J are TRBV5-1 and TRBJ2-1; TRBD2 aligns across 14 bases. Germline CDR1 reads SGHRS; CDR2 reads YFSETQ. The length of the CDR3 is 16 residues. Trimming removed 6 bases from V and 4 bases from J; junction bases left unmatched: 6. CDR3 amino acids: CASKGLAGGSYNEQFF. The CDR3 DNA reads as TGCGCCAGCAAAGGACTAGCGGGAGGATCGTACAATGAGCAGTTCTTC.

The rearrangement uses TRBV6-1 and TRBJ1-4; weak D call: TRBD1 (6 bases). Germline V gene data show CDR1 as MNHNS and CDR2 as SASEGT. The CDR3 runs 15 residues. V was cut by 0 bases and J by 8 bases, with 13 bases left in between. This chain's CDR3 is CASSEAQGWGEKLFF. As DNA, the CDR3 is TGTGCCAGCAGTGAAGCACAGGGTTGGGGAGAAAAACTGTTTTTT.

J is TRBJ2-2 and V is TRBV19; D is perhaps TRBD2 (6 bases). CDR1 and CDR2 (germline): LNHDA, SQIVND (reference sequence). The CDR3 length is 15 residues. The V and J ends lost 3 bases and 5 bases respectively, with 13 bases between them. Written as DNA, the CDR3 is TGTGCCAGTAGTATTCGGACGGGAGTAACCGGGGAGCTGTTTTTT. Protein sequence: CASSIRTGVTGELFF.

This clone came up once. V gene TRBV11-2 combines with J gene TRBJ2-2, with 7 positions matching TRBD1. Germline V CDR1 and CDR2: SGHAT, FQNNGV. The CDR3 covers 17 residues. With 8 bases clipped from V and 5 bases from J, the junction kept 17 bases outside the gene matches. As DNA, the CDR3 is TGTGCCAGCTCGCCGGAAACAGGGGTCAGGAGGACCGGGGAGCTGTTTTTT. Amino acid sequence: CASSPETGVRRTGELFF. The whole variable domain, remainder taken from reference TRBV11-2 and TRBJ2-2, is EAGVAQSPRYKIIEKRQSVAFWCNPISGHATLYWYQQILGQGPKLLIQFQNNGVVDDSQLPKDRFSAERLKGVDSTLKIQPAKLEDSAVYLCASSPETGVRRTGELFFGEGSRLTVL.

J is TRBJ1-1 and V is TRBV5-1; 8 nucleotides align to TRBD1. The CDR3 covers 13 residues. From germline, CDR1 is SGHRS and CDR2 YFSETQ. The junction had 4 bases not matched to a gene; V was cut back by 6 bases and J by 3 bases. CDR3 sequence (DNA): TGCGCCAGCAAGGCCAGGGGGCACACTGAAGCTTTCTTT. Translating it yields CASKARGHTEAFF.

This chain connects TRBV7-6 to TRBJ2-7; 9 bases align to TRBD2. CDR3 length: 16 residues. The germline CDR1 and CDR2 sequences are SGHVS and FNYEAQ. J lost 5 bases, V lost 1 base, and 9 bases had no gene match. The CDR3 sequence is CASSLGGGRALDEQYF. In DNA form, the CDR3 reads TGTGCCAGCAGCTTAGGCGGCGGGAGGGCCTTGGACGAGCAGTACTTC.

The chain couples TRBV20-1 to TRBJ1-1; D gene unclear. Looked up from germline, CDR1 is DFQATT and CDR2 is SNEGSKA (reference sequence). The V end was cut by 6 bases, the J end by 1 base, with 6 bases between. This CDR3 spans 11 amino acids. The CDR3 nucleotides are TGCAGTGCCCAGGAGAACACTGAAGCTTTCTTT. Protein sequence: CSAQENTEAFF.

J is TRBJ1-2 and V is TRBV1; the D call of TRBD1 is as the table states it, not checked on the DNA. TRBV1 is shown as a pseudogene. This CDR3 region has 13 residues. In DNA form, the CDR3 reads TGCACCAGCAGCCAGCAGGGTAACTATGGCTACACCTTC. Protein product: CTSSQQGNYGYTF.

The J gene is TRBJ2-7, the V gene TRBV29-1, with 7 bases lining up with TRBD1. Germline V lookup: CDR1 SQVTM, CDR2 ANQGSEA. V was pared by 7 bases and J by 6 bases, with 6 bases of the junction left unmatched. The CDR3 has 11 residues. CDR3 in amino acids: CSARRGPEQYF. The CDR3 DNA reads TGCAGCGCCCGAAGGGGGCCCGAGCAGTACTTC.

The chain has TRBV2 and TRBJ2-1; 9 bases fit TRBD2. Germline V gene sequence: CDR1 SNHLY, CDR2 FYNNEI. The junction had 17 bases not matched to a gene; V was cut back by 6 bases and J by 5 bases. This CDR3 spans 18 amino acids. The CDR3 loop reads CASSLNRPGLAPNNEQFF. CDR3 bases: TGTGCCAGCAGCCTAAACCGACCGGGACTAGCCCCCAACAATGAGCAGTTCTTC.

The chain employs TRBV25-1 and TRBJ2-6, with D possibly TRBD1 on 6 matching bases. CDR3 length equals 17 residues. V lost 8 bases and J 0 bases, leaving 17 bases between the germline ends. Germline values: CDR1 MGHDK, CDR2 SYGVNS. CDR3 protein: CASARGKVFSGANVLTF. CDR3 coding DNA: TGTGCCAGCGCCAGGGGAAAAGTGTTCTCTGGGGCCAACGTCCTGACTTTC.

The rearrangement uses TRBV4-3 and TRBJ1-1; the D gene is possibly TRBD1 (5 bases). CDR3 length: 14 residues. Per germline, CDR1 LGHNA and CDR2 YSLEER. V was pared by 1 base and J by 4 bases, with 10 bases between. The CDR3: CASSQVTGVTEAFF. The CDR3 nucleotides read TGCGCCAGCAGCCAAGTTACGGGGGTCACTGAAGCTTTCTTT.